The TCR beta chain described here comes from a study of T cell clones after liver transplantation. Study overall: Draws occurred before transplant, before withdrawal, and after complete or failed withdrawal.

Clones were read by immunoSEQ multiplex PCR, and TCRdb kept only the in-frame ones, dropping some. The repertoire consists of 40,000 to 65,000 clones, with about four fifths occurring once and the leading ten covering about 8.9%. CDR3 length: 13 residues. V dropped 6 bases and J dropped 6 bases, with 11 bases sitting between them. From germline, CDR1 is MGHDK and CDR2 SYGVNS. This receptor was identified in a human donor who received a liver transplant. Sample: CD4+ T cells from blood, taken before liver transplant. This chain links TRBV25-1 with TRBJ1-4; D is possibly TRBD1 (6 bases). In DNA form, the CDR3 reads TGTGCCAGCAGACAGGGTACACATGAAAAACTGTTTTTT. Protein: CASRQGTHEKLFF. The full variable domain, completed using reference TRBV25-1 and TRBJ1-4, is EADIYQTPRYLVIGTGKKITLECSQTMGHDKMYWYQQDPGMELHLIHYSYGVNSTEKGDLSSESTVSRIRTEHFPLTLESARPSHTSQYLCASRQGTHEKLFFGSGTQLSVL.